The table lists the clone carrying this T cell receptor beta chain with many counts. From the 5' RACE reads, TCRdb called clonotypes with MiXCR, one entry per CDR3 protein. This sample yields approximately 890,000 distinct CDR3 sequences, of which roughly 12% are seen a single time; about 1.5% belongs to the top ten. The record originates from a study of identical twins. Trimming cost V 3 bases and J 5 bases, with 11 bases left between them. The CDR3 contains 13 residues. The V gene's germline CDR1 is SGHTA and CDR2 FQGNSA. The same sample was also studied in work on yellow fever vaccine responses in identical twins.

The rearrangement uses TRBV7-2 and TRBJ2-7; a possible D gene is TRBD2 (7 bases). The receptor was isolated from a woman aged 18 to 35 in good health. Sequenced sample: PBMCs. DNA of the CDR3: TGTGCCAGCAGCTTGAGGGGGGGGGACGAGCAGTACTTC. Translation gives CASSLRGGDEQYF.